These 22 T cell receptor beta chains were all obtained from the same sample, sequenced in a study of beta chain features in type 1 diabetes. The study reverse transcribed the entire isolated RNA, so it sequenced expressed TCRB transcripts. The assay was immunoSEQ multiplex PCR, and TCRdb's table has in-frame clones only and misses some. The sample records more than 150,000 clones, 10% to 15% being singletons. Sequenced material: central memory CD4+ T cells from blood. The receptors shown here come from a woman aged 18-29 years in good health.

This rearrangement joins TRBV2 to TRBJ2-7, with TRBD2 matching 11 bases. This CDR3 spans 15 amino acids. Looked up from germline, CDR1 is SNHLY and CDR2 is FYNNEI. J lost 0 bases, V lost 8 bases, and 6 bases had no gene match. CDR3 DNA: TGTGCCAGCGGAGAGGGACTAGCGGCCTCCTACGAGCAGTACTTC. This encodes CASGEGLAASYEQYF.

The rearrangement links TRBV10-3 to TRBJ2-6; possible D gene TRBD1, 6 bases. The CDR3 totals 14 residues. Germline CDR1 is ENHRY and CDR2 is SYGVKD. Trimming left V 6 bases short and J 8 bases short, with 14 bases between. CDR3 protein: CAIRRGGPTNVLTF. The CDR3 nucleotides read TGTGCCATCAGGAGAGGGGGACCTACCAACGTCCTGACTTTC.

The chain links TRBV4-2 to TRBJ1-1; maybe TRBD1 (6 bases). The length of the CDR3 is 15 residues. Trimming shortened V by 3 bases and J by 6 bases, and 17 bases separated the two germline ends. Germline assignment: CDR1 LGHNA and CDR2 YNFKEQ. This CDR3 is CASSHSDSSASEAFF. The DNA of the CDR3 is TGTGCCAGCAGCCACTCGGACAGTAGTGCCTCTGAAGCTTTCTTT.

This chain uses TRBV7-2 with TRBJ2-1; the D is unclear. CDR3 length equals 14 residues. The V end lost 0 bases, the J end lost 6 bases, and 9 bases lay between the germline ends. Germline V CDR1 and CDR2: SGHTA, FQGNSA. The CDR3 here is CASSLAVRSNEQFF. CDR3 coding DNA: TGTGCCAGCAGCTTAGCTGTACGGTCCAATGAGCAGTTCTTC.

This clone occurred a few times. V and J are TRBV5-6 and TRBJ2-2; 14 bases match TRBD2. The CDR3 length is 18 residues. V lost 3 bases, J lost 3 bases, and 7 bases stayed unmatched. The germline V gene encodes CDR1 SGHDT and CDR2 YYEEEE. CDR3 amino acids: CASSSPGLAGGHTGELFF. CDR3 bases: TGTGCCAGCAGCTCCCCCGGACTAGCGGGAGGCCACACCGGGGAGCTGTTTTTT.

A remark on this clone: Distinct nucleotide sequences in the sample also encode this CDR3. The chain employs TRBV5-1 and TRBJ1-5; weak D call: TRBD1 (6 bases). Germline CDR1 reads SGHRS; CDR2 reads YFSETQ. Trimming left V 0 bases short and J 1 base short, with 8 bases between. This CDR3 has 15 residues. CDR3 DNA sequence: TGCGCCAGCAGCTTGGGGGACACGAGCAATCAGCCCCAGCATTTT. Protein sequence: CASSLGDTSNQPQHF.

There are a few counts of this clone. CDR3 DNA sequence: TGTGCCACCAGCAGACAGGGGAGGGACACTGAAGCTTTCTTT. It translates to CATSRQGRDTEAFF. This chain joins TRBV15 and TRBJ1-1, with TRBD1 as a possible D gene (6 bases). The germline CDR1 and CDR2 sequences are LNHNV and YYDKDF (reference sequence). V lost 2 bases and J 3 bases, leaving 10 bases between the germline ends. The CDR3 spans 14 residues.

This chain connects TRBV7-2 to TRBJ2-5, with D possibly TRBD2 on 7 matching bases. CDR3 length equals 16 residues. The germline gives CDR1 SGHTA, CDR2 FQGNSA. The germline V and J ends were trimmed by 1 base and 4 bases, with 16 bases remaining between them. CDR3: CASSLGAWGGSETQYF. CDR3 in DNA: TGTGCCAGCAGCTTAGGGGCTTGGGGGGGCTCAGAGACCCAGTACTTC.

This clone was recorded a few times. The DNA of the CDR3 is TGTGCCACCAGCAGAGTGGACAGGCGCTCTGGAAACACCATATATTTT. Translated, it gives CATSRVDRRSGNTIYF. This sequence joins TRBV15 and TRBJ1-3; 7 bases match TRBD1. Trimming removed 1 base from V and 0 bases from J; junction bases left unmatched: 3. Germline CDR1 and CDR2: LNHNV and YYDKDF (reference sequence). This CDR3 spans 16 amino acids.

The rearrangement joins TRBV7-6 to TRBJ2-7; D may be TRBD1 (5 bases). The germline V gene has CDR1 SGHVS and CDR2 FNYEAQ. The length of the CDR3 is 13 residues. The germline V and J ends were trimmed by 4 bases and 5 bases, with 12 bases remaining between them. Written as DNA, the CDR3 is TGTGCCAGCAGCTCGGGCAGGGTCCACGAGCAGTACTTC. Translation: CASSSGRVHEQYF. The variable domain in full, completed from reference TRBV7-6 and TRBJ2-7, reads GAGVSQSPRYKVTKRGQDVALRCDPISGHVSLYWYRQALGQGPEFLTYFNYEAQQDKSGLPNDRFSAERPEGSISTLTIQRTEQRDSAMYRCASSSGRVHEQYFGPGTRLTVT.

This clone was found a few times. The chain joins TRBV5-4 to TRBJ2-2; the D gene is possibly TRBD2 (5 bases). Germline V gene sequence: CDR1 SGHNT, CDR2 YYREEE (reference sequence). The CDR3 runs to 14 residues. The ends were cut back, 4 bases at V and 0 bases at J, with 7 bases in the middle. The CDR3 region has the DNA TGTGCCAGCAGCGAGGACTCGAACACCGGGGAGCTGTTTTTT. It codes for CASSEDSNTGELFF.

The rearrangement joins TRBV5-1 to TRBJ2-1; possibly TRBD1 for D (6 bases). V lost 1 base and J 4 bases, leaving 9 bases between the germline ends. Germline lookup yields CDR1 SGHRS and CDR2 YFSETQ. This CDR3 contains 14 residues. The CDR3 region has the DNA TGCGCCAGCAGCTTGCAGGGGTGGTACAATGAGCAGTTCTTC. This codes for CASSLQGWYNEQFF. Full variable domain (missing parts from reference TRBV5-1 and TRBJ2-1): KAGVTQTPRYLIKTRGQQVTLSCSPISGHRSVSWYQQTPGQGLQFLFEYFSETQRNKGNFPGRFSGRQFSNSRSEMNVSTLELGDSALYLCASSLQGWYNEQFFGPGTRLTVL.

This clone was found a few times. The J gene is TRBJ2-7, the V gene TRBV25-1, with 7 bases matching TRBD2. V dropped 4 bases and J dropped 3; count of bases not matched to a gene: 9. Germline V gives CDR1 MGHDK, CDR2 SYGVNS. The CDR3 covers 15 residues. The CDR3: CASSGETSPIYEQYF. DNA of the CDR3: TGTGCCAGCAGTGGAGAGACTAGCCCCATCTACGAGCAGTACTTC.

This clone was seen more than once but under ten times. The chain recombines TRBV10-3 with TRBJ1-2; 8 bases fit TRBD1. Trimming removed 4 bases from V and 7 bases from J; junction bases left unmatched: 5. CDR1 and CDR2 (germline): ENHRY, SYGVKD. The CDR3 length is 13 residues. CDR3 nucleotide sequence: TGTGCCATCAGTGGGACAGGGTCTAGTGGCTACACCTTC. The encoded protein is CAISGTGSSGYTF.

The genes are TRBV19 and TRBJ2-3, with a weak D call TRBD2 (5 bases). The CDR3 has 15 residues. With 0 bases removed from V and 5 bases from J, the gap between germline ends came to 12 bases. From germline, CDR1 is LNHDA and CDR2 SQIVND (reference sequence). The CDR3 spells CASSIDGPSGDTQYF. In DNA form, the CDR3 reads TGTGCCAGTAGTATAGATGGGCCCAGCGGAGATACGCAGTATTTT.

The chain is built from TRBV25-1 and TRBJ2-7; no clear D gene. The germline gives CDR1 MGHDK, CDR2 SYGVNS. This CDR3 comprises 14 residues. V was clipped by 7 bases and J by 0 bases, with 13 bases between them. CDR3 amino acids: CASTSSPHSYEQYF. In DNA form, the CDR3 reads TGTGCCAGCACCTCATCCCCACACTCCTACGAGCAGTACTTC.

V and J are TRBV13 and TRBJ2-1; possibly TRBD2 for D (5 bases). Trimming stripped 2 bases from V and 6 bases from J, with 17 bases between. The germline CDR1 and CDR2 sequences are PRHDT and FYEKMQ (reference sequence). CDR3 length: 16 amino acids. As DNA, the CDR3 is TGTGCCAGCAGCTTAACTCGGCGGGCGCGGGCCAATGAGCAGTTCTTC. Translation: CASSLTRRARANEQFF.

Only a few counts were recorded for this clone. The chain uses TRBV28 and TRBJ2-7, with a weak D call TRBD1 (5 bases). Germline CDR1 and CDR2: MDHEN and SYDVKM. Trimming left V 7 bases short and J 1 base short, with 8 bases between. The CDR3 has 12 amino acids. The CDR3 region is CASKGWSYEQYF. CDR3 nucleotides: TGTGCCAGCAAGGGGTGGTCCTACGAGCAGTACTTC.

The rearrangement joins TRBV28 to TRBJ2-2, with D perhaps matching TRBD2 (5 bases). Trimming took 5 bases from V and 1 from J, leaving 17 bases between them. Germline CDR1 is MDHEN and CDR2 is SYDVKM. This CDR3 is built from 17 residues. The CDR3 DNA sequence: TGTGCCAGCAGTAACCTACCGGGGAGAAAGAACACCGGGGAGCTGTTTTTT. Its translation is CASSNLPGRKNTGELFF.

V usage is TRBV7-9 and J usage is TRBJ1-4, with D possibly being TRBD1 (5 bases). The CDR3 consists of 15 residues. Germline V gene data show CDR1 as SEHNR and CDR2 as FQNEAQ (reference sequence). Trimming removed 5 bases from V and 0 bases from J, with 10 bases in between. CDR3 region: CASSPGGATNEKLFF. In DNA, the CDR3 is TGTGCCAGCAGCCCGGGGGGTGCAACTAATGAAAAACTGTTTTTT.

This clone was found a few times. The rearrangement joins TRBV7-2 to TRBJ2-5; 11 bases agree with TRBD2. Trimming removed 5 bases from V and 0 bases from J; junction bases left unmatched: 5. CDR1 and CDR2 (germline): SGHTA, FQGNSA. The CDR3 is 16 residues long. The CDR3 sequence is CASSPQGLADQETQYF. Here the CDR3 DNA reads TGTGCCAGCAGCCCACAGGGACTAGCGGACCAAGAGACCCAGTACTTC.

The chain employs TRBV9 and TRBJ2-1, with TRBD1 matching 8 bases. The trim removed 4 bases at V and 6 bases at J, leaving 6 bases unmatched. CDR1 is SGDLS, CDR2 YYNGEE, per germline. The CDR3 runs 14 residues. The CDR3 coding sequence is TGTGCCAGCAGCCCCCGGACAGGGACCAATGAGCAGTTCTTC. Its translation is CASSPRTGTNEQFF.